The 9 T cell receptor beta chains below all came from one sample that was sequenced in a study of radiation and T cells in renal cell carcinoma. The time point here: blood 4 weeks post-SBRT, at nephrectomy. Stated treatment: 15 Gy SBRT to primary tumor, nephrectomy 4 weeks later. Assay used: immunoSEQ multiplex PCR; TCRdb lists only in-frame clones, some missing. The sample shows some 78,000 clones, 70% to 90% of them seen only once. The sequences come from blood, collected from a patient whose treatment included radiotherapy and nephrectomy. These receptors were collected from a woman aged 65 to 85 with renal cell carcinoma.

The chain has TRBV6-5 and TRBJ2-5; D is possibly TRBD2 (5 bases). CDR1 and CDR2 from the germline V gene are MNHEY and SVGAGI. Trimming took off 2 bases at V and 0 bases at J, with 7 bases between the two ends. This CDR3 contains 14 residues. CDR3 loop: CASSYSGYQETQYF. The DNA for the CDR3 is TGTGCCAGCAGTTACAGCGGATACCAAGAGACCCAGTACTTC.

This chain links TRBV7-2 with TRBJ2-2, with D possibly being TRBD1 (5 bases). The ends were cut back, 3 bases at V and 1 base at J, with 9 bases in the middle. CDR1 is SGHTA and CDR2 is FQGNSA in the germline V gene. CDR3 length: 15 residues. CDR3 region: CASSFGRGNTGELFF. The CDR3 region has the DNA TGTGCCAGCAGCTTTGGAAGGGGGAACACCGGGGAGCTGTTTTTT. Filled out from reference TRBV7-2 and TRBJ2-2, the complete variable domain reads GAGVSQSPSNKVTEKGKDVELRCDPISGHTALYWYRQSLGQGLEFLIYFQGNSAPDKSGLPSDRFSAERTGGSVSTLTIQRTQQEDSAVYLCASSFGRGNTGELFFGEGSRLTVL.

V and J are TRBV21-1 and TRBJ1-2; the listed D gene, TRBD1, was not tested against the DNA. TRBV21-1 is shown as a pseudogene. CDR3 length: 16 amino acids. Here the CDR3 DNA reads TGTGCCAGCAGCGCCGGCCCCCAGGGTACCACCTATGGCTACACCTTC. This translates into CASSAGPQGTTYGYTF.

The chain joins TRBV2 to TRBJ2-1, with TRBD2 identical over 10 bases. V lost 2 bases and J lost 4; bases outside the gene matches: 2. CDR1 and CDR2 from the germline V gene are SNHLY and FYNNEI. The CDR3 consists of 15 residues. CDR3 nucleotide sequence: TGTGCCAGCAGTGAACCTAGCGGGGGTTACAATGAGCAGTTCTTC. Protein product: CASSEPSGGYNEQFF.

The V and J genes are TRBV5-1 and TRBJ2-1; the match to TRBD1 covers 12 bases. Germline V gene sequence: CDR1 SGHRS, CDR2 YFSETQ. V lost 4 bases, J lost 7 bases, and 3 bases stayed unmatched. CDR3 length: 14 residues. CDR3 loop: CASSRDRGRNEQFF. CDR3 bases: TGCGCCAGCAGCCGGGACAGGGGGCGGAATGAGCAGTTCTTC.

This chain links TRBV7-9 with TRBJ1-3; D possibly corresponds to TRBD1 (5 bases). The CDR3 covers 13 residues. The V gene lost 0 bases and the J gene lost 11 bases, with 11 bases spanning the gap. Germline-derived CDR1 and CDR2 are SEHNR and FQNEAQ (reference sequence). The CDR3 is CASSLAWGLSIYF. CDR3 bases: TGTGCCAGCAGCTTAGCCTGGGGGTTGTCCATATATTTT.

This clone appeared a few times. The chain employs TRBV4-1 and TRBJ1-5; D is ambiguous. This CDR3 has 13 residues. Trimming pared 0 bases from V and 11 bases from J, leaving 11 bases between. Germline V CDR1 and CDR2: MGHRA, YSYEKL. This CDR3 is CASSQEYDRAQHF. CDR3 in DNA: TGCGCCAGCAGCCAAGAGTATGATCGGGCCCAGCATTTT.

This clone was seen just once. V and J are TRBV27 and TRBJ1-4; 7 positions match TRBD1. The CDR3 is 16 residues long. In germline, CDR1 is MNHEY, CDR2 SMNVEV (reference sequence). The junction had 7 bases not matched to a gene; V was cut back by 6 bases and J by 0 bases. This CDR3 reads CASSRDDRATNEKLFF. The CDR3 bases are TGTGCCAGCAGCCGAGACGACAGGGCAACTAATGAAAAACTGTTTTTT.

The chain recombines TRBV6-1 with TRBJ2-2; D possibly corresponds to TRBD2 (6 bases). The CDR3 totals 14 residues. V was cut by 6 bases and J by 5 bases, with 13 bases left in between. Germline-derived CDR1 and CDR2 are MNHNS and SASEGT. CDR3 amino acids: CASSGGTGTGELFF. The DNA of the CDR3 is TGTGCCAGCAGCGGGGGTACCGGGACCGGGGAGCTGTTTTTT.